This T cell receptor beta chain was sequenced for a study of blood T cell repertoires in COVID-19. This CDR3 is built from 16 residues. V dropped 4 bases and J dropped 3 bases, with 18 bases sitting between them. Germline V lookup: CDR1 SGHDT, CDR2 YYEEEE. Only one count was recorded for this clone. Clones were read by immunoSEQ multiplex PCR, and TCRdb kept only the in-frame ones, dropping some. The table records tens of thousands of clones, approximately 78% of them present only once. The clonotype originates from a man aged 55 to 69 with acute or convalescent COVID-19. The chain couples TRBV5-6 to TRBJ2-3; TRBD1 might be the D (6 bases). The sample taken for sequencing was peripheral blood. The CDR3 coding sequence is TGTGCCAGCAGCCCTACAACAGGGTTCAGAACAGATACGCAGTATTTT. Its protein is CASSPTTGFRTDTQYF.